These 22 T cell receptor beta chains were sequenced from one sample in a study of OX40 agonist ivuxolimab in advanced cancers. The repertoire was sequenced with immunoSEQ multiplex PCR; TCRdb's copy has only in-frame clones and lacks some. The table lists about 76,000 clones, approximately 83% of them singletons, with roughly 6% in the top ten. The source material was CD4+ or CD8+ T cells sorted from blood, sampled in a trial of the OX40 agonist ivuxolimab. These receptors were obtained from an adult with an advanced solid tumor such as melanoma, head and neck, liver or kidney cancer.

This chain uses TRBV6-5 with TRBJ1-2; 7 nucleotides align to TRBD1. The CDR3 is 14 amino acids. V dropped 2 bases and J dropped 7; count of bases not matched to a gene: 7. Germline V gene data show CDR1 as MNHEY and CDR2 as SVGAGI. The CDR3 DNA follows: TGTGCCAGCAGTTACGGGCGAGGGGGCTCTGGCTACACCTTC. Protein sequence: CASSYGRGGSGYTF.

The rearrangement joins TRBV6-1 to TRBJ1-6, with unresolved D. V was trimmed by 8 bases and J by 3 bases, leaving 11 bases between them. The CDR3 totals 14 residues. Germline V CDR1 and CDR2: MNHNS, SASEGT. CDR3 sequence (DNA): TGTGCCAGCGAGGCAGCTAACTATAATTCACCCCTCCACTTT. This translates into CASEAANYNSPLHF.

This rearrangement joins TRBV7-8 to TRBJ1-5; D gene unclear. Germline V gene lookup returns CDR1 SGHVS and CDR2 FQNEAQ. V was cut by 1 base and J by 0 bases, with 7 bases left in between. The CDR3 runs to 15 residues. The CDR3 DNA reads as TGTGCCAGCAGCTTAGGGGTCCTTAGCAATCAGCCCCAGCATTTT. Protein sequence: CASSLGVLSNQPQHF.

Worth noting for this clone: A junction boundary mismatches the germline segment, possibly from a read error. CDR3 nucleotide sequence: TGCGCCAGCAGCCAGTACGCCGCTACTTACACTGAAGCTTTCTTT. This encodes CASSQYAATYTEAFF. The chain couples TRBV5-6 to TRBJ1-1; D gene unclear. The CDR3 has 15 residues. CDR1 SGHDT and CDR2 YYEEEE come from the germline V gene.

The CDR3 is CASSPNGGNLYEQYF. CDR3 bases: TGTGCCAGCTCACCTAACGGGGGGAATCTTTACGAGCAGTACTTC. This chain joins TRBV18 and TRBJ2-7; TRBD2 agrees at 7 bases. CDR3 size: 15 residues. CDR1 KGHSH and CDR2 LQKENI come from the germline V gene. V lost 3 bases to trimming and J lost 4 bases; unmatched junction nucleotides: 9.

The chain links TRBV5-1 to TRBJ1-2; possible D gene TRBD1, 5 bases. Per the germline V gene, CDR1 is SGHRS and CDR2 is YFSETQ. V was pared by 4 bases and J by 7 bases, with 17 bases between. This CDR3 spans 14 amino acids. This CDR3 is CASSGGGPPSGYTF. The CDR3 DNA follows: TGCGCCAGCAGCGGTGGGGGTCCGCCGAGTGGCTACACCTTC.

The chain carries TRBV7-2 and TRBJ1-1; the D is unclear. Germline V gives CDR1 SGHTA, CDR2 FQGNSA. CDR3 size: 13 residues. The ends were cut back, 1 base at V and 5 bases at J, with 8 bases in the middle. CDR3 in DNA: TGTGCCAGCAGCTTAGAGGGTAGGACTGAAGCTTTCTTT. Encoded protein: CASSLEGRTEAFF.

The rearrangement links TRBV2 to TRBJ2-4; maybe TRBD2 (6 bases). The V and J ends lost 8 bases and 0 bases respectively, with 17 bases between them. The CDR3 runs 16 residues. Per the germline V gene, CDR1 is SNHLY and CDR2 is FYNNEI. This chain's CDR3 is CASGGVGVLAKNIQYF. DNA of the CDR3: TGTGCCAGCGGAGGGGTGGGGGTACTAGCCAAAAACATTCAGTACTTC.

The chain employs TRBV4-3 and TRBJ2-6; D ambiguous. This CDR3 has 15 amino acids. In germline, CDR1 is LGHNA, CDR2 YSLEER. V lost 1 base and J lost 3, with 7 bases in between. CDR3 loop: CASSQGHDGANVLTF. In nucleotides, the CDR3 is TGCGCCAGCAGCCAAGGACACGATGGGGCCAACGTCCTGACTTTC.

Of note for this clone: The final CDR3 position lacks the conserved phenylalanine or tryptophan, pointing to a likely read error. This chain joins TRBV2 and TRBJ1-2; TRBD1 aligns across 7 bases. Trimming took 6 bases from V and 4 from J; bases not matched to a gene: 8. The CDR3 sequence is 14 residues long. Germline CDR1 SNHLY, CDR2 FYNNEI. This chain's CDR3 is CASSVGQDFYGYTL. CDR3 coding DNA: TGTGCCAGCAGCGTCGGACAGGACTTCTATGGCTACACCCTC.

The count of this clone is one. This sequence joins TRBV5-1 and TRBJ2-1; TRBD2 matches 10 bases. Germline V lookup: CDR1 SGHRS, CDR2 YFSETQ. There are 17 residues in the CDR3. The trim removed 0 bases at V and 6 bases at J, leaving 9 bases unmatched. CDR3 DNA sequence: TGCGCCAGCAGCTTGGTCCCTAGCGGGAGTTCGGGCAATGAGCAGTTCTTC. Amino acids: CASSLVPSGSSGNEQFF.

This sequence joins TRBV7-9 and TRBJ1-5, with D perhaps matching TRBD1 (5 bases). V was pared by 5 bases and J by 1 base, with 15 bases between. Germline assignment: CDR1 SEHNR and CDR2 FQNEAQ (reference sequence). There are 16 residues in the CDR3. CDR3 in amino acids: CASSPGLPGSNQPQHF. The CDR3 coding sequence is TGTGCCAGCAGCCCAGGCCTCCCAGGGAGCAATCAGCCCCAGCATTTT.

V usage is TRBV15 and J usage is TRBJ1-1; 8 bases map to TRBD1. This CDR3 comprises 15 residues. Germline V gene data show CDR1 as LNHNV and CDR2 as YYDKDF (reference sequence). The junction had 7 bases not matched to a gene; V was cut back by 1 base and J by 6 bases. This CDR3 is CATSRGWQGAPEAFF. The DNA for the CDR3 is TGTGCCACCAGCAGAGGGTGGCAGGGGGCACCTGAAGCTTTCTTT.

This clone was seen a few times. The chain employs TRBV20-1 and TRBJ2-1; no definite D call. This CDR3 spans 10 amino acids. Trimming took off 1 base at V and 8 bases at J, with 3 bases between the two ends. CDR1 is DFQATT and CDR2 is SNEGSKA in the germline V gene (reference sequence). CDR3 residues: CSARAYEQFF. CDR3 coding DNA: TGCAGTGCTAGAGCGTATGAGCAGTTCTTC.

This clone was detected only once. The genes are TRBV6-1 and TRBJ2-5; D gene unclear. The CDR3 covers 13 residues. The germline gives CDR1 MNHNS, CDR2 SASEGT. The ends were cut back, 7 bases at V and 2 bases at J, with 11 bases in the middle. The CDR3 loop reads CASTQTFQETQYF. The CDR3 coding sequence is TGTGCCAGCACCCAGACTTTTCAAGAGACCCAGTACTTC.

V is TRBV2 and J is TRBJ2-7, with D possibly matching TRBD2 (6 bases). Germline V gene lookup returns CDR1 SNHLY and CDR2 FYNNEI. The CDR3 runs 16 residues. Between the trimmed V and J ends, which lost 8 bases and 0 bases, there was a span of 20 bases. The CDR3 loop reads CASEGASAKDSYEQYF. CDR3 DNA: TGTGCCAGCGAAGGAGCTAGCGCCAAGGACTCCTACGAGCAGTACTTC. The full variable domain, rest sourced from reference TRBV2 and TRBJ2-7, is EPEVTQTPSHQVTQMGQEVILRCVPISNHLYFYWYRQILGQKVEFLVSFYNNEISEKSEIFDDQFSVERPDGSNFTLKIRSTKLEDSAMYFCASEGASAKDSYEQYFGPGTRLTVT.

The V gene is TRBV6-1, the J gene TRBJ2-7, with 10 positions matching TRBD2. CDR1 MNHNS and CDR2 SASEGT come from the germline V gene. The CDR3 has 16 amino acids. Trimming took 1 base from V and 2 from J; bases not matched to a gene: 5. CDR3 protein: CASSEGIAGGAYEQYF. The DNA for the CDR3 is TGTGCCAGCAGTGAAGGGATAGCGGGGGGTGCCTACGAGCAGTACTTC.

The chain combines TRBV5-1 with TRBJ1-5, with a possible D match to TRBD1 (6 bases). This CDR3 is 18 amino acids long. V gave up 0 bases and J gave up 2 bases, with 18 bases separating them. Germline V CDR1 and CDR2: SGHRS, YFSETQ. CDR3: CASSLACLTGTCNQPQHF. CDR3 nucleotides: TGCGCCAGCAGCTTGGCTTGCCTCACAGGGACCTGCAATCAGCCCCAGCATTTT.

This chain connects TRBV7-3 to TRBJ1-4; no clear D. The germline CDR1 and CDR2 sequences are SGHTA and FQGTGA. V lost 3 bases to trimming and J lost 8 bases, with 13 bases between them. The CDR3 totals 14 residues. CDR3 bases: TGTGCCAGCAGCTTTTGGACCCGAGGGGAAAAACTGTTTTTT. Translating gives CASSFWTRGEKLFF.

The chain joins TRBV5-1 to TRBJ2-7; perhaps TRBD1 as D (5 bases). Trimming took 0 bases from V and 2 from J, leaving 15 bases between them. The germline gives CDR1 SGHRS, CDR2 YFSETQ. The CDR3 length is 16 residues. The DNA of the CDR3 is TGCGCCAGCAGCTTGGTAGGGGTTTCTGGAACCTACGAGCAGTACTTC. The encoded protein is CASSLVGVSGTYEQYF.

A remark on this clone: At one end, the junction sequence differs from germline, possibly due to a read error. The rearrangement joins TRBV30 to TRBJ1-1; D not resolved. Germline V gene lookup returns CDR1 GTSNPN and CDR2 SVGIG (reference sequence). The CDR3 totals 8 residues. The CDR3 nucleotides are TGTGCCAGTGACGGAAGCCTCTTT. Protein product: CASDGSLF.

Worth noting for this clone: A read error may produce the germline difference seen at one junction end. The sample has other DNA sequences that encode this CDR3 too. The chain couples TRBV2 to TRBJ1-1; D not certain. In germline, CDR1 is SNHLY, CDR2 FYNNEI. The CDR3 loop spans 13 amino acids. CDR3 DNA: TGTGCCTCCCGAAGGCAGTTGAACACCGAAGCTTTCTTT. Its translation is CASRRQLNTEAFF. Complete variable domain (other parts from reference TRBV2 and TRBJ1-1): EPEVTQTPSHQVTQMGQEVILRCVPISNHLYFYWYRQILGQKVEFLVSFYNNEISEKSEIFDDQFSVERPDGSNFTLKIRSTKLEDSAMYFCASRRQLNTEAFFGQGTRLTVV.